The rows below give T cell receptor beta chains drawn from one sample of a study of shared clonotypes between healthy human individuals. Some clones are missing from TCRdb's copy, which holds only in-frame ones; the method was immunoSEQ multiplex PCR. The sample includes 950,000 to 1,300,000 clones, about 74% of them seen just once. The specimen sequenced was memory CD4+ T cells sorted from blood. The origin of the receptors is a man between 18 and 35 years old in good health. The CDR3 runs from the conserved cysteine through the conserved F or W. The D gene is left open where the match is weak. Clone size is given for some rows only: seen once, a few or many times, or a class if the clone is expanded.

v_gene	j_gene	d_gene	abundance	CDR3aa	CDR3nt
TRBV19	TRBJ2-3	.	.	CASSIAQGGGTDTQYF	TGTGCCAGTAGTATAGCCCAGGGGGGTGGCACAGATACGCAGTATTTT
TRBV5-1	TRBJ2-7	TRBD2	.	CASSTSGGYEQYF	TGCGCCAGCTCGACTAGCGGAGGCTACGAGCAGTACTTC
TRBV5-1	TRBJ1-2	.	.	CASSSRERGGMEDGYTF	TGCGCCAGCAGCTCGAGAGAACGAGGGGGGATGGAGGATGGCTACACCTTC
TRBV2	TRBJ2-7	.	.	CASSFRGTSYEQYF	TGTGCCAGCAGCTTTCGCGGGACTTCCTACGAGCAGTACTTC
TRBV9	TRBJ2-5	.	few	CASSPRGGMSQETQYF	TGTGCCAGCAGCCCGAGAGGGGGTATGTCTCAAGAGACCCAGTACTTC
TRBV6-5	TRBJ2-1	TRBD2	.	CASTDPTSGNEQFF	TGTGCCAGCACCGACCCAACTAGCGGTAATGAGCAGTTCTTC
TRBV19	TRBJ2-3	TRBD2	many	CASSKVLAGGAGDTQYF	TGTGCCAGTAGTAAGGTACTAGCCGGGGGGGCCGGAGATACGCAGTATTTT
TRBV5-1	TRBJ1-6	.	.	CASSLDGAYNSPLHF	TGCGCCAGCAGCTTGGATGGGGCCTATAATTCACCCCTCCACTTT
TRBV7-7	TRBJ2-2	TRBD2	few	CASSRGTSGGATGELFF	TGTGCTAGCAGCCGCGGGACTAGCGGGGGGGCAACCGGGGAGCTGTTTTTT
TRBV30	TRBJ2-1	.	.	CAWSVEGNEQFF	TGTGCCTGGAGTGTGGAGGGCAATGAGCAGTTCTTC
TRBV7-6	TRBJ2-7	TRBD2	once	CASSLALGGIDEQYF	TGTGCCAGCAGCTTAGCCCTCGGGGGGATAGACGAGCAGTACTTC
TRBV7-3	TRBJ2-7	.	.	CASSPPPTRWEQYF	TGTGCCAGCAGCCCCCCCCCGACCCGTTGGGAGCAGTACTTC
TRBV10-1	TRBJ2-3	.	few	CASSESIGGAGGDPDTQYF	TGCGCCAGCAGTGAGTCGATCGGCGGGGCAGGGGGGGATCCAGATACGCAGTATTTT
TRBV30	TRBJ1-5	.	.	CAWGGAKGNQPQHF	TGTGCCTGGGGCGGGGCTAAGGGAAATCAGCCCCAGCATTTT
TRBV19	TRBJ1-5	.	.	CASSINMQGWVGNQPQHF	TGTGCCAGTAGTATTAACATGCAGGGTTGGGTAGGCAATCAGCCCCAGCATTTT
TRBV7-3	TRBJ2-1	.	.	CASSSAGNEQFF	TGTGCCAGCAGCTCGGCAGGGAATGAGCAGTTCTTC
TRBV30	TRBJ1-3	.	.	CAWSVQGGNTIYF	TGTGCCTGGAGTGTACAGGGTGGAAACACCATATATTTT
TRBV5-1	TRBJ2-2	.	.	CASSLDSGAGGELFF	TGCGCCAGCAGCTTGGATTCGGGCGCCGGCGGGGAGCTGTTTTTT
TRBV5-1	TRBJ2-5	TRBD2	.	CASSLSTSGAETQYF	TGCGCCAGCAGCTTGTCGACTAGCGGGGCAGAGACCCAGTACTTC
TRBV10-3	TRBJ2-4	.	.	CAISEGSQSGYIQYF	TGTGCCATCAGTGAAGGCTCCCAATCCGGATACATTCAGTACTTC
TRBV19	TRBJ1-1	.	.	CASSMRNVNTEAFF	TGTGCCAGTAGTATGAGGAATGTGAACACTGAAGCTTTCTTT
TRBV28	TRBJ1-2	.	few	CASSSAGTVYTF	TGTGCCAGCAGTTCGGCAGGGACGGTCTACACCTTC
TRBV28	TRBJ2-5	.	.	CASSTTETQYF	TGTGCCAGCAGTACAACTGAGACCCAGTACTTC
TRBV7-9	TRBJ2-7	.	.	CASSPRGDPLSYEQYF	TGTGCCAGCAGCCCGAGGGGGGACCCACTCTCCTACGAGCAGTACTTC
TRBV30	TRBJ1-5	TRBD1	.	CAWTSGGDQPQHF	TGTGCCTGGACTTCAGGGGGTGATCAGCCCCAGCATTTT
TRBV30	TRBJ1-6	.	.	CAWSVRGVGSAPNNSPLHF	TGTGCCTGGAGTGTACGAGGTGTAGGGTCGGCCCCAAATAATTCACCCCTCCACTTT
TRBV6-5	TRBJ2-5	.	.	CASSRSLQETQYF	TGTGCCAGCAGTCGTTCCCTCCAAGAGACCCAGTACTTC
TRBV29-1	TRBJ2-7	TRBD1	.	CSVEVATGGYEQYF	TGCAGCGTTGAGGTGGCGACAGGGGGCTACGAGCAGTACTTC
TRBV2	TRBJ1-6	TRBD1	.	CASNGQGRRNSPLHF	TGTGCCAGCAATGGACAGGGGCGTAGGAATTCACCCCTCCACTTT
TRBV28	TRBJ1-5	.	.	CASSSQRGPQHF	TGTGCCAGCAGTTCGCAGCGGGGGCCCCAGCATTTT
TRBV6-4	TRBJ2-1	TRBD2	once	CASSDSFSREGRNEQFF	TGTGCCAGCAGTGACTCATTCTCGAGGGAGGGCCGTAATGAGCAGTTCTTC
TRBV10-2	TRBJ2-5	.	.	CASGKETQYF	TGCGCCAGCGGGAAAGAGACCCAGTACTTC
TRBV9	TRBJ1-6	.	.	CASSVAQGRKDSPLHF	TGTGCCAGCAGCGTAGCTCAGGGGCGCAAGGATTCACCCCTCCACTTT
TRBV10-3	TRBJ2-3	TRBD2	.	CAISESPGGAVDTQYF	TGTGCCATCAGTGAGTCGCCGGGGGGGGCGGTAGATACGCAGTATTTT
TRBV5-1	TRBJ1-5	TRBD1	.	CASSPGGDRGNQPQHF	TGCGCCAGCAGCCCTGGGGGGGACAGGGGCAATCAGCCCCAGCATTTT
TRBV2	TRBJ1-2	.	once	CASSDSRNYGYTF	TGTGCCAGCAGTGACAGCCGTAACTATGGCTACACCTTC
TRBV6-6	TRBJ1-2	TRBD1	.	CASGKPGQGGGYTF	TGTGCCAGCGGTAAACCGGGACAGGGGGGAGGCTACACCTTC
TRBV19	TRBJ2-4	.	.	CASSPHDVEVGAKNIQYF	TGTGCCAGTAGTCCCCATGACGTGGAGGTCGGGGCCAAAAACATTCAGTACTTC
TRBV6-1	TRBJ1-1	.	.	CASSEGARGAFF	TGTGCCAGCAGTGAAGGGGCCCGGGGGGCTTTCTTT
TRBV18	TRBJ1-2	.	few	CASSRGQNNYGYTF	TGTGCCAGCTCACGCGGACAGAATAACTATGGCTACACCTTC
TRBV28	TRBJ2-3	.	.	CASSRSSPRDTQYF	TGTGCCAGCAGTAGAAGTTCCCCGAGGGATACGCAGTATTTT
TRBV13	TRBJ1-2	.	.	CASSLGARAGVNYGYTF	TGTGCCAGCAGCTTAGGTGCCAGGGCGGGGGTTAACTATGGCTACACCTTC
TRBV7-9	TRBJ1-4	.	.	CASSLVRGHNEKLFF	TGTGCCAGCAGCTTAGTTCGGGGGCATAATGAAAAACTGTTTTTT
TRBV10-3	TRBJ1-5	TRBD1	.	CAISESGQGGNSNQPQHF	TGTGCCATCAGTGAGTCTGGACAGGGCGGGAATAGCAATCAGCCCCAGCATTTT
TRBV28	TRBJ1-2	.	.	CASSSTEGVRYGYTF	TGTGCCAGCAGTTCTACTGAGGGAGTACGCTATGGCTACACCTTC
TRBV2	TRBJ2-1	TRBD2	.	CASSGLAGGLGEQFF	TGTGCCAGCAGTGGACTAGCGGGGGGGCTTGGTGAGCAGTTCTTC
TRBV10-3	TRBJ1-4	.	.	CAISSDATNEKLFF	TGTGCCATCAGTAGCGACGCAACTAATGAAAAACTGTTTTTT
TRBV10-3	TRBJ1-2	.	.	CAISLGGAGGYTF	TGTGCCATCAGCTTGGGGGGCGCTGGGGGCTACACCTTC
TRBV9	TRBJ2-4	TRBD1	.	CASSVGTGERKNIQYF	TGTGCCAGCAGCGTAGGAACAGGGGAGCGCAAAAACATTCAGTACTTC
TRBV5-1	TRBJ1-6	TRBD1	few	CASTDGTGVSPLHF	TGCGCCAGCACGGACGGGACAGGGGTCTCACCCCTCCACTTT
TRBV7-9	TRBJ1-1	TRBD1	.	CASSHDRESDTEAFF	TGTGCCAGCAGCCACGACAGGGAAAGTGACACTGAAGCTTTCTTT